The sequence of this T cell receptor (beta chain) was determined in a study of cytomegalovirus exposure and HLA in healthy donors. Points from the study as a whole: In vitro work confirmed that three CMV-associated chains recognize CMV antigens. Most observed TCR sequences were rare, whereas some public TCRs were detected in many donors. Analysis was carried out at a later point, and it linked a missense DCLRE1C variant to TCR beta V- and J-gene trimming.

With respect to this clone: Its matching antigen is unknown.

Amplification used 60 Vbeta primers and 13 Jbeta primers. The repertoire was sequenced with immunoSEQ multiplex PCR; TCRdb's copy has only in-frame clones and lacks some. Counted here are about 160,000 clones, roughly 80% occurring once; the ten biggest clones make up 3.5% to 4.5%. Germline CDR1 KGHSH, CDR2 LQKENI. With V trimmed by 4 bases and J by 0 bases, 5 bases remained unmatched. This CDR3 is 15 amino acids long. The sequenced material came from PBMCs. The source is a man younger than 45 in good health and CMV-seropositive. The chain employs TRBV18 and TRBJ1-1; 7 positions match TRBD1. This CDR3 reads CASSLTGAMNTEAFF. DNA of the CDR3: TGTGCCAGCTCACTAACAGGGGCCATGAACACTGAAGCTTTCTTT.